These 18 T cell receptor beta chains were all obtained from the same sample, sequenced in a study of blood T cell repertoires in COVID-19 (dated by TCRdb to the early 2020s). The library came from the immunoSEQ multiplex PCR assay. This immuneACCESS table, as held by TCRdb, lists in-frame sequences with V and J called but not all clones. Of the missing ones, under half trace to an unresolved V gene in checked studies; the others have no known cause. The sample table contains 100,000 to 150,000 clones; only one count was recorded for 86% of them. Around 8% of the sample belongs to the ten largest clones. The sample comprised peripheral blood. These receptors originate from a man between 65 and 85 years old who had recovered from COVID-19.

The chain employs TRBV24-1 and TRBJ2-3, with TRBD2 matching over 14 bases. Looked up from germline, CDR1 is KGHDR and CDR2 is SFDVKD. The CDR3 loop spans 17 amino acids. V lost 4 bases to trimming and J lost 7 bases; unmatched junction nucleotides: 9. CDR3 residues: CATSEIGLAGGWYTQYF. CDR3 nucleotide sequence: TGTGCCACCAGTGAAATAGGACTAGCGGGGGGTTGGTATACGCAGTATTTT.

The genes are TRBV6-5 and TRBJ1-2; the D is unclear. Germline assignment: CDR1 MNHEY and CDR2 SVGAGI. Trimming removed 4 bases from V and 4 bases from J, with 13 bases in between. The CDR3 loop spans 14 amino acids. CDR3 amino acids: CASSSAGLPYGYTF. In DNA, the CDR3 is TGTGCCAGCAGTTCAGCGGGTTTACCCTATGGCTACACCTTC.

The chain recombines TRBV5-1 with TRBJ2-3; D might be TRBD2 (7 bases). The V gene lost 4 bases and the J gene lost 11 bases, with 20 bases spanning the gap. This CDR3 region has 14 residues. Germline CDR1 and CDR2: SGHRS and YFSETQ. The chain's CDR3 is CASSQDFVGGGQYF. CDR3 sequence (DNA): TGCGCCAGCAGCCAGGACTTTGTGGGAGGGGGGCAGTATTTT.

The chain recombines TRBV19 with TRBJ1-5; D is perhaps TRBD1 (5 bases). Trimming removed 9 bases from V and 10 bases from J, with 13 bases in between. This CDR3 has 11 residues. Germline loops: CDR1 LNHDA, CDR2 SQIVND (reference sequence). The CDR3 is CASRGGEPQHF. CDR3 DNA: TGTGCCAGCCGGGGCGGGGAACCCCAGCATTTT.

V and J are TRBV27 and TRBJ2-7, with a weak D call TRBD2 (5 bases). V lost 6 bases, J lost 1 base, and 7 bases lay in between. Germline V gene data show CDR1 as MNHEY and CDR2 as SMNVEV (reference sequence). The CDR3 totals 12 residues. Here the CDR3 reads CASSRGSYEQYF. The CDR3 nucleotides are TGTGCCAGCAGCAGAGGGTCCTACGAGCAGTACTTC.

The gene calls are TRBV11-2 and TRBJ1-1, with 8 nucleotides matching TRBD1. Per germline, CDR1 SGHAT and CDR2 FQNNGV. Trimming took 0 bases from V and 8 from J; bases not matched to a gene: 2. The CDR3 has 13 amino acids. Here the CDR3 reads CASSLEGQEEAFF. The CDR3 nucleotides are TGTGCCAGCAGCTTAGAGGGACAGGAGGAAGCTTTCTTT. The full variable domain, its missing parts supplied by reference TRBV11-2 and TRBJ1-1, is EAGVAQSPRYKIIEKRQSVAFWCNPISGHATLYWYQQILGQGPKLLIQFQNNGVVDDSQLPKDRFSAERLKGVDSTLKIQPAKLEDSAVYLCASSLEGQEEAFFGQGTRLTVV.

The J gene is TRBJ2-7, the V gene TRBV28; TRBD2 aligns across 7 bases. CDR1 MDHEN and CDR2 SYDVKM come from the germline V gene. The CDR3 is 13 residues long. V trimming: 5 bases; J trimming: 3 bases; junction bases outside the gene matches: 4. This CDR3 reads CASSPTSDYEQYF. The CDR3 region has the DNA TGTGCCAGCAGTCCCACTAGCGACTACGAGCAGTACTTC.

The rearrangement joins TRBV7-8 to TRBJ1-3, with D maybe TRBD1 (6 bases). The germline V gene has CDR1 SGHVS and CDR2 FQNEAQ. V was clipped by 5 bases and J by 2 bases, with 10 bases between them. The CDR3 runs to 14 residues. The CDR3 loop is CASSTGLPGNTIYF. In nucleotides, the CDR3 is TGTGCCAGCAGCACAGGGTTACCTGGAAACACCATATATTTT.

This sequence joins TRBV4-3 and TRBJ1-1; the match to TRBD1 covers 10 bases. This CDR3 is built from 15 residues. V lost 3 bases and J lost 4; bases outside the gene matches: 5. Germline-derived CDR1 and CDR2 are LGHNA and YSLEER. This chain's CDR3 is CASSHQGTGATEAFF. The CDR3 DNA reads TGCGCCAGCAGCCATCAAGGGACAGGGGCCACTGAAGCTTTCTTT.

Notes on this clone: The same CDR3 also results from other DNA sequences found in this sample. CDR3 region: CASSYSRTTQETQYF. Written as DNA, the CDR3 is TGTGCCAGCAGTTACTCCCGAACTACACAAGAGACCCAGTACTTC. The chain recombines TRBV6-5 with TRBJ2-5; D not resolved. Between the trimmed V and J ends, which lost 0 bases and 2 bases, there was a span of 10 bases. This CDR3 comprises 15 residues. In germline, CDR1 is MNHEY, CDR2 SVGAGI.

This chain joins TRBV19 and TRBJ2-3; D is possibly TRBD2 (6 bases). The ends were cut back, 7 bases at V and 3 bases at J, with 23 bases in the middle. The CDR3 consists of 17 residues. CDR1 and CDR2 (germline): LNHDA, SQIVND (reference sequence). The CDR3 DNA follows: TGTGCCAGTACTATCATAGAGGTGCCGGAGGGGACAGATACGCAGTATTTT. Protein sequence: CASTIIEVPEGTDTQYF.

V is TRBV7-8 and J is TRBJ2-7, with D perhaps matching TRBD2 (5 bases). The CDR3 runs 13 residues. In germline, CDR1 is SGHVS, CDR2 FQNEAQ. The V end lost 5 bases, the J end lost 1 base, and 9 bases lay between the germline ends. The CDR3 loop is CASSAGPSYEQYF. In DNA, the CDR3 is TGTGCCAGCAGCGCGGGTCCGTCCTACGAGCAGTACTTC.

The rearrangement links TRBV10-1 to TRBJ2-1, with 9 bases matching TRBD2. V shed 0 bases, J shed 0 bases, and the junction held 0 bases outside the gene matches. Germline loops: CDR1 WNHNN, CDR2 SYGVQD (reference sequence). This CDR3 has 16 residues. CDR3 residues: CASSESLAGSYNEQFF. CDR3 DNA: TGCGCCAGCAGTGAGTCACTAGCGGGCTCCTACAATGAGCAGTTCTTC.

V gene TRBV21-1 combines with J gene TRBJ2-7; whether TRBD1, the table's D call, matches the DNA was not checked. TRBV21-1 is a pseudogene segment. The CDR3 consists of 17 residues. CDR3 amino acids: CASSKRGGQGAGGEQYF. DNA of the CDR3: TGTGCCAGCAGCAAACGAGGTGGACAGGGGGCTGGTGGCGAGCAGTACTTC.

The CDR3, as DNA: TGTGCCAGCAGCTTAGAAGCAGGGGTGGGTGAAAAACTGTTTTTT. It codes for CASSLEAGVGEKLFF. The chain joins TRBV11-2 to TRBJ1-4; the D gene is possibly TRBD1 (6 bases). This CDR3 has 15 residues. CDR1 and CDR2 from the germline V gene are SGHAT and FQNNGV. V shed 0 bases and J shed 7 bases, with 12 bases lying between them.

This chain links TRBV3-1 (or the pseudogene TRBV3-2) with TRBJ1-2; D call uncertain. The germline V gene encodes CDR1 LGHDT and CDR2 YNNKEL (reference sequence). This CDR3 comprises 11 residues. Trimming took 5 bases from V and 8 from J, leaving 9 bases between them. The CDR3 coding sequence is TGTGCCAGCAGCAGGCCGAGGGGCTACACCTTC. This translates into CASSRPRGYTF.

The chain is built from TRBV30 and TRBJ2-5, with a tentative D call TRBD1 (6 bases). This CDR3 is 12 amino acids long. The ends were cut back, 5 bases at V and 5 bases at J, with 12 bases in the middle. The germline V gene has CDR1 GTSNPN and CDR2 SVGIG (reference sequence). This CDR3 is CAWQGYFETQYF. The CDR3 bases are TGTGCCTGGCAGGGGTATTTCGAGACCCAGTACTTC. Full variable domain (remainder filled in from reference TRBV30 and TRBJ2-5): SQTIHQWPATLVQPVGSPLSLECTVEGTSNPNLYWYRQAAGRGLQLLFYSVGIGQISSEVPQNLSASRPQDRQFILSSKKLLLSDSGFYLCAWQGYFETQYFGPGTRLLVL.

The table lists this clone with a count of one. This rearrangement joins TRBV5-1 to TRBJ2-1, with 8 bases aligning to TRBD2. Germline V CDR1 and CDR2: SGHRS, YFSETQ. V trimming: 4 bases; J trimming: 3 bases; junction bases outside the gene matches: 6. The CDR3 spans 15 residues. The CDR3 DNA sequence: TGCGCCAGCAGCCCGCAGGGACTAGGCTACAATGAGCAGTTCTTC. Its translation: CASSPQGLGYNEQFF.